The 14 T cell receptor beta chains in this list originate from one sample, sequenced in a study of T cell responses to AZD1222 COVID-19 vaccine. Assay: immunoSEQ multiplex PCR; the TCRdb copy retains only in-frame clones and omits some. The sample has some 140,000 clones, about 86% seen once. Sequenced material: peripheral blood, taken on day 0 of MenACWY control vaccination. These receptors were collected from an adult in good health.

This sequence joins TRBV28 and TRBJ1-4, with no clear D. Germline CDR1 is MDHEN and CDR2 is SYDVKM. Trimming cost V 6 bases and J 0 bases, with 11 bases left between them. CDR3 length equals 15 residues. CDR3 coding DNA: TGTGCCAGCAGCCCCTCAGGTGCAACTAATGAAAAACTGTTTTTT. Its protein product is CASSPSGATNEKLFF.

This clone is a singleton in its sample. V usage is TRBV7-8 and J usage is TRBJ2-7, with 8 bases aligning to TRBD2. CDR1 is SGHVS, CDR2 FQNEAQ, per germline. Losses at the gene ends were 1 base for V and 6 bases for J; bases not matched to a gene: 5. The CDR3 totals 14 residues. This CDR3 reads CASSLEGGGFEQYV. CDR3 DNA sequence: TGTGCCAGCAGCTTAGAGGGCGGGGGGTTCGAGCAGTACGTC.

The CDR3 region is CASSQNRYEQYF. CDR3 nucleotides: TGTGCCAGCAGCCAAAATCGATACGAGCAGTACTTC. The gene calls are TRBV5-6 and TRBJ2-7; D remains ambiguous. Germline CDR1 is SGHDT and CDR2 is YYEEEE. This CDR3 region has 12 residues. V lost 4 bases to trimming and J lost 4 bases, with 9 bases between them.

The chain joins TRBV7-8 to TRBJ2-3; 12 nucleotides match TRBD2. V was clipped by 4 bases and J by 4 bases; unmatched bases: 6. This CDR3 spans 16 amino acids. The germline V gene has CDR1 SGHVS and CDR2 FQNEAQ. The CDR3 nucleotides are TGTGCCAGCAGCTCTAGCGGGGGGGCCGAGGCAGATACGCAGTATTTT. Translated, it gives CASSSSGGAEADTQYF.

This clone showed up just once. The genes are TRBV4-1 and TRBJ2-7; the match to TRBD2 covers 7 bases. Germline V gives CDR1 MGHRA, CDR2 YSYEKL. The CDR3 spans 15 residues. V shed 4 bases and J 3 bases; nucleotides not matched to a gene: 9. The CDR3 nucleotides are TGCGCCAGCAGCCGAGCAACTAGCGCCATCTACGAGCAGTACTTC. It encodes CASSRATSAIYEQYF.

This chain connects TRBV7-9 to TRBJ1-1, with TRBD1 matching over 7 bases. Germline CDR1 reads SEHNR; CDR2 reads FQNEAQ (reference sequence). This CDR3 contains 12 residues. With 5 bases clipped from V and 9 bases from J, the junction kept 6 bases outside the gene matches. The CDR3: CASSRQGVKAFF. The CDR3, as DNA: TGTGCCAGCAGCCGACAGGGCGTAAAAGCTTTCTTT.

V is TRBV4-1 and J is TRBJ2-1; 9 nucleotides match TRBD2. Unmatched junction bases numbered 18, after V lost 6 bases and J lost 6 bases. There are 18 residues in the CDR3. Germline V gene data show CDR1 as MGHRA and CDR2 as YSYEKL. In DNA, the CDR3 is TGCGCCAGCAGTGCCGGGACACTTCTAGCGGGATCCCTCAATGAGCAGTTCTTC. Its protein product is CASSAGTLLAGSLNEQFF.

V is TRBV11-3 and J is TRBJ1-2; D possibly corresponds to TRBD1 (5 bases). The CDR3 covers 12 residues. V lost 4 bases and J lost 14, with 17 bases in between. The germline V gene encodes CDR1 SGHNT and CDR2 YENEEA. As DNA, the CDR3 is TGTGCCAGCAGCTCTCGGCCAGGGATTGCTACCTTC. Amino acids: CASSSRPGIATF.

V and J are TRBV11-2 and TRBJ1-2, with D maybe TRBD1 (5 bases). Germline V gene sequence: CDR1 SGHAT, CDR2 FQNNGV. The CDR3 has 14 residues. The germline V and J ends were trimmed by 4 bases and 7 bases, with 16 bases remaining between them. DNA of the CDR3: TGTGCCAGCAGCTGGGGACGAGGTAGCGGTGGCTACACCTTC. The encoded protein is CASSWGRGSGGYTF.

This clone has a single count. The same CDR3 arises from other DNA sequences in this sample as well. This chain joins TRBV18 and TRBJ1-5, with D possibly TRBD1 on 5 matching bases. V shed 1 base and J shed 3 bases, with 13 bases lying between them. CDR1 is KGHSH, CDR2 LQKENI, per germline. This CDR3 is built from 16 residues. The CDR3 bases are TGTGCCAGCTCACCACTAGGGGCAGGATCCAATCAGCCCCAGCATTTT. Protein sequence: CASSPLGAGSNQPQHF. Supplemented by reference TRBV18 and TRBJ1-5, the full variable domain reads NAGVMQNPRHLVRRRGQEARLRCSPMKGHSHVYWYRQLPEEGLKFMVYLQKENIIDESGMPKERFSAEFPKEGPSILRIQQVVRGDSAAYFCASSPLGAGSNQPQHFGDGTRLSIL.

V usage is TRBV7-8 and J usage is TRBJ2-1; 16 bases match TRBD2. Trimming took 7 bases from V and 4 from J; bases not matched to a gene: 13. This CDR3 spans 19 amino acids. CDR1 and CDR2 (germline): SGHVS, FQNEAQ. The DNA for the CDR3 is TGTGCCAGCACCGGGAAGGGACTAGCGGGAGGGCCCCGTTACAATGAGCAGTTCTTC. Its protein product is CASTGKGLAGGPRYNEQFF.

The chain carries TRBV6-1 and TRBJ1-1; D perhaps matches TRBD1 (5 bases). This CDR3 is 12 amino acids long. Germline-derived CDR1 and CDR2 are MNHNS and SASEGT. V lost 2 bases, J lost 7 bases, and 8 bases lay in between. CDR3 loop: CASSESGGEAFF. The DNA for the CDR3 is TGTGCCAGCAGTGAATCGGGGGGTGAAGCTTTCTTT.

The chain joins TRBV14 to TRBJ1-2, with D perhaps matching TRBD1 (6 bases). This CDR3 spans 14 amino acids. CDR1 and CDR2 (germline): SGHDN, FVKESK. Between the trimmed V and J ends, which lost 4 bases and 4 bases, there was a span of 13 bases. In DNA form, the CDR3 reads TGTGCCAGCAGCCCCCAAACAGGGATCTATGGCTACACCTTC. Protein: CASSPQTGIYGYTF.

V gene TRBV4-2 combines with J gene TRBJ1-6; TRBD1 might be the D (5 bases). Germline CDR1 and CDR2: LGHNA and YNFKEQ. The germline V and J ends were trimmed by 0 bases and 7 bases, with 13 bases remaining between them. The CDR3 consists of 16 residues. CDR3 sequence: CASSQDGRGENSPLHF. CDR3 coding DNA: TGTGCCAGCAGCCAAGATGGAAGGGGCGAAAATTCACCCCTCCACTTT.